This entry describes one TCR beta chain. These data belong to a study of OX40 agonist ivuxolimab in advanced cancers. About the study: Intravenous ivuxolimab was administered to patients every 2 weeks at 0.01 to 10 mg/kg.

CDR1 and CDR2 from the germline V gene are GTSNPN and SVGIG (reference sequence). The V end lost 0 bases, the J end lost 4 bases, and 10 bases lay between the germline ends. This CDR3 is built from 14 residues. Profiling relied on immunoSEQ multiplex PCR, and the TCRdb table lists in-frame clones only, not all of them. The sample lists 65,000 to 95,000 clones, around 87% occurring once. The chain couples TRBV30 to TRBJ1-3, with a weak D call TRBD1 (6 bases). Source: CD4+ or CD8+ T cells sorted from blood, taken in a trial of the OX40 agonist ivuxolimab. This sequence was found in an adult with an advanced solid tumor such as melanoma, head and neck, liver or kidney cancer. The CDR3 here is CAWSVKGGGNTIYF. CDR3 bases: TGTGCCTGGAGTGTAAAAGGGGGAGGAAACACCATATATTTT.